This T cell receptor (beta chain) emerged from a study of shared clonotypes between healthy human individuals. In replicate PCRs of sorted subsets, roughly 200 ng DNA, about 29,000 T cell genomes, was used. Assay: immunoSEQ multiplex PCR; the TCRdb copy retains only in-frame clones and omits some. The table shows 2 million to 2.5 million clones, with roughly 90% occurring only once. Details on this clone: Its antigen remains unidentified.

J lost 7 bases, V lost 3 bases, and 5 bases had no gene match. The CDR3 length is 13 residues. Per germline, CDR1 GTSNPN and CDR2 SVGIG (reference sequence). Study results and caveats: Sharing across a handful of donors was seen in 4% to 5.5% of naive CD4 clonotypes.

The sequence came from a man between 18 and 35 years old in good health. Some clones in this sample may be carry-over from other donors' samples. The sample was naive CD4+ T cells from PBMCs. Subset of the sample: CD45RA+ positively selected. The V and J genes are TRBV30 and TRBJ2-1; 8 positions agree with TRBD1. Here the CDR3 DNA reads TGTGCCTGGAGCCGACAGGGGATAAATGAGCAGTTCTTC. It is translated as CAWSRQGINEQFF. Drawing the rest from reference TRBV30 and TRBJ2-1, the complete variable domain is SQTIHQWPATLVQPVGSPLSLECTVEGTSNPNLYWYRQAAGRGLQLLFYSVGIGQISSEVPQNLSASRPQDRQFILSSKKLLLSDSGFYLCAWSRQGINEQFFGPGTRLTVL.